This TCR beta chain was sequenced during a study of shared clonotypes between healthy human individuals. The run depth of the assay was deep. Sequenced by immunoSEQ multiplex PCR; TCRdb stores in-frame clones only, minus some. In the table there are some 2,500,000 clones, just under 95% of which are singletons. The sequence was collected from a man aged 18 to 35 in good health. Some clones in this sample may be carry-over from other donors' samples. The material sequenced was naive CD4+ T cells from PBMCs. Subset in this sample: CD45RA+ positively selected.

The CDR3 region is CASRTTGGAKNIQYF. The CDR3 DNA follows: TGTGCCAGCAGAACCACAGGGGGAGCCAAAAACATTCAGTACTTC. The rearrangement uses TRBV28 and TRBJ2-4; 8 positions agree with TRBD1. The V gene end was trimmed by 6 bases and the J gene end by 0 bases; junction bases not matched to a gene: 4. Germline CDR1 and CDR2: MDHEN and SYDVKM. CDR3 length equals 15 residues.